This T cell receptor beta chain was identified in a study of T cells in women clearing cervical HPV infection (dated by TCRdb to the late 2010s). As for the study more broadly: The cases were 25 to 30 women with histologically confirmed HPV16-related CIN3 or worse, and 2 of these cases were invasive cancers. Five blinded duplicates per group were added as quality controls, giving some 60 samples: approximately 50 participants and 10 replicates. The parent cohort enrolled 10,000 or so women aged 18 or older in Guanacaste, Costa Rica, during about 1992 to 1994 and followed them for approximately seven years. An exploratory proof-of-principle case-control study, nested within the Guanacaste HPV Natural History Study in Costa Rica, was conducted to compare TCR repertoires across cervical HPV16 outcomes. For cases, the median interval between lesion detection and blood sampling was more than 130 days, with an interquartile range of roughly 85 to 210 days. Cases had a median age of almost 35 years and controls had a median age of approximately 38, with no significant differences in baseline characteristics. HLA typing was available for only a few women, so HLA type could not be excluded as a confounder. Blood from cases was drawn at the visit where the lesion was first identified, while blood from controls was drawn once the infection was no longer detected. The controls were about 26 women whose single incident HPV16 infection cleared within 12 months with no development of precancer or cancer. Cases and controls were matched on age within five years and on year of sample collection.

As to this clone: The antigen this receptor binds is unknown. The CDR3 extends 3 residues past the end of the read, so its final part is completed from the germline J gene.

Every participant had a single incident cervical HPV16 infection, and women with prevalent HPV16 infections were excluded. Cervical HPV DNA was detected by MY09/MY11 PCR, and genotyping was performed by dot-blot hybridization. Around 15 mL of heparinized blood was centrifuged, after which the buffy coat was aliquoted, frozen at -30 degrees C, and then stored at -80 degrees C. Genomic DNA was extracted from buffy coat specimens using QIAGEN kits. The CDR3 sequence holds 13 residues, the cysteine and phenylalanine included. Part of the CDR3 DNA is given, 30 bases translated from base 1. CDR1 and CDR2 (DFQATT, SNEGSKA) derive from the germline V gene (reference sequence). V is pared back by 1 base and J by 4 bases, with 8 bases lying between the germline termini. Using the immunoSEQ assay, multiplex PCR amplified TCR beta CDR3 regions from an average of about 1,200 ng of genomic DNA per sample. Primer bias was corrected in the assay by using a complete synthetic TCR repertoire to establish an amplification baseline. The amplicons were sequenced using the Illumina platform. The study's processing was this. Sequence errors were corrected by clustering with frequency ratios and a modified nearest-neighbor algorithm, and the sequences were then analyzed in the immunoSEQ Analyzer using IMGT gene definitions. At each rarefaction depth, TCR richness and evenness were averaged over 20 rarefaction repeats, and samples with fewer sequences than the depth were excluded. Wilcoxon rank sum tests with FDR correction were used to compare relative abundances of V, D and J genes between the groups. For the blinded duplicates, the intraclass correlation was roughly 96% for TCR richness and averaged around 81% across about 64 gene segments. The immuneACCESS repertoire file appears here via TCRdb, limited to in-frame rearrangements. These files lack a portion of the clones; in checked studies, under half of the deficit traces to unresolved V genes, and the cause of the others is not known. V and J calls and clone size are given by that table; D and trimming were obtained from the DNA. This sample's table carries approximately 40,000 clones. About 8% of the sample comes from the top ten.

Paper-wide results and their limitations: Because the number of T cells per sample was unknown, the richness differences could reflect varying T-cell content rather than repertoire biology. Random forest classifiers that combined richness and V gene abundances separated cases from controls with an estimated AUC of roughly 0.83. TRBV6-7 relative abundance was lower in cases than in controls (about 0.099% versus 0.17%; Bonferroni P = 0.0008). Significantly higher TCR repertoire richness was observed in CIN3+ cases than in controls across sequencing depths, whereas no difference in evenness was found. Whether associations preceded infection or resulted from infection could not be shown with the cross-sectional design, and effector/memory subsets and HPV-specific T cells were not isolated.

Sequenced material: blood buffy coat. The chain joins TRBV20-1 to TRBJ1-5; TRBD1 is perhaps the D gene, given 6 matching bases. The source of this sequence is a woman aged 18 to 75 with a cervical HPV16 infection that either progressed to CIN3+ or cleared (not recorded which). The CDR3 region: CSARADRNQPQHF. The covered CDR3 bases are TGCAGTGCTAGAGCAGACAGGAATCAGCCC.